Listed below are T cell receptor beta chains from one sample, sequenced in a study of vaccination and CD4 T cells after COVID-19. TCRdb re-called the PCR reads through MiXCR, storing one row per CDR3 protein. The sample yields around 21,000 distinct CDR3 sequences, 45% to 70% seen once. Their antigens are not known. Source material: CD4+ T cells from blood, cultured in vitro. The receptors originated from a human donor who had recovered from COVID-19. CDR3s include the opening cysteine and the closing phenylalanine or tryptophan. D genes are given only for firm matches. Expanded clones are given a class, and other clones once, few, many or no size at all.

TGTGCCAGCAGCAGGGACAGTTCACGGCCCCAGCATTTT	CASSRDSSRPQHF	TRBJ1-5	NA	TRBV21-1	few
TGTGCCAGCAGTTACCCTCGGGGACAGGGTTTACGAGAGACCCAGTACTTC	CASSYPRGQGLRETQYF	TRBJ2-5	TRBD1	TRBV6-2/TRBV6-3	NA
TGTGCCAGCAGTTTAAACCGTGGAGGGAGAGACTATGGCTACACCTTC	CASSLNRGGRDYGYTF	TRBJ1-2	NA	TRBV12-3/TRBV12-4	NA
TGTGCCAGCAGCGGCTCGCTAGCCATGGGCACCGGGGAGCTGTTTTTT	CASSGSLAMGTGELFF	TRBJ2-2	NA	TRBV11-3	NA
TGTGCCAGCAGCTTAGACGGTGGTACTTCACCCCTCCACTTT	CASSLDGGTSPLHF	TRBJ1-6	NA	TRBV7-3	NA
TGTGCCAGCAGTAATAAGGAAGGAAGGAATATTCAGTACTTC	CASSNKEGRNIQYF	TRBJ2-4	NA	TRBV28	once
TGTGCCAGCAGTTATCGGGCATCAGGGTATCAGCCCCAGCATTTT	CASSYRASGYQPQHF	TRBJ1-5	NA	TRBV6-2/TRBV6-3	NA
TGTGCCACCAGCCGGGGACAGAGGGGTTTCAATCAGCCCCAGCATTTT	CATSRGQRGFNQPQHF	TRBJ1-5	TRBD1	TRBV15	NA
TGTGCCAGCAGTTTATCTCCCCTGGGACTAGCGGGAGCGAGGGAGCAGTACTTC	CASSLSPLGLAGAREQYF	TRBJ2-7	TRBD2	TRBV27	NA
TGCGCCAGCAGCTCCGAAGGGATATCACCCCTCCACTTT	CASSSEGISPLHF	TRBJ1-6	NA	TRBV5-1	NA
TGTGCCAGCAGTTTTATGCCGGGACAGGGGAGTTTGGACATTCAGTACTTC	CASSFMPGQGSLDIQYF	TRBJ2-4	TRBD1	TRBV6-5	NA
TGTGCCAGTACCGCACTCCCCCACGAGGGCCGTGGGCAGCCCCAGCATTTT	CASTALPHEGRGQPQHF	TRBJ1-5	NA	TRBV19	NA
TGTGCTAGTCCCTATCGACGGGCGGGCACAGATACGCAGTATTTT	CASPYRRAGTDTQYF	TRBJ2-3	NA	TRBV12-5	NA
TGCAGTGCCCGAGAGGGCACAGATACGCAGTATTTT	CSAREGTDTQYF	TRBJ2-3	NA	TRBV20-1	few
TGTGCCAGCAGCTTAGTTCGATATGGCTACACCTTC	CASSLVRYGYTF	TRBJ1-2	NA	TRBV7-9	NA